This TCR beta chain originates from a study of blood T cell repertoires in COVID-19. In its sample, this clone was seen once. Data came from immunoSEQ multiplex PCR; TCRdb stores just in-frame clones and leaves some out. Of approximately 200,000 clones listed, 85% were seen once; the top ten hold approximately 19%. CDR1 is MNHEY and CDR2 is SVGEGT in the germline V gene. The germline V and J ends were trimmed by 6 bases and 0 bases, with 12 bases remaining between them. CDR3 length: 15 amino acids. Participants, about 18 to 90 years old, spanned under 30 US areas. Cohorts were assigned according to the clinical history that participants reported. Symptom resolution, clearance, or two negative PCRs marked donors in Cohort 3 as recovered.

The receptor was isolated from a man aged 40-55 years who had recovered from COVID-19. Sequencing was carried out using PBMCs or T cells enriched from blood (not recorded which). The genes are TRBV6-2 or TRBV6-3 and TRBJ2-1; tentative D call: TRBD2 (6 bases). The CDR3 bases are TGTGCCAGCAGCTTCCGAGCGGGCTCCTACAATGAGCAGTTCTTC. Encoded protein: CASSFRAGSYNEQFF.